The entry that follows covers one TCR beta chain sequence. The antigen is undetermined. Making TCR cDNA involved 5'RACE template switching, which added UMIs and a universal primer site. One entry per CDR3 protein, called by TCRdb with MiXCR from the 5' RACE reads. The sample includes 620,000 or so distinct CDR3 sequences, approximately 13% of them seen just once. This sample stems from a study of T cells after yellow fever vaccination. About the study: Any fraction with a low cell number was prepared using SMART-Seq v4 Ultra Low Input. Study conclusions and caveats: Abundant clonotypes (contaminants from the bulk population) could be present in FACS-sorted repertoires. Post-booster reappearance was seen for most primary-vaccination clones (96% CD4, around 91% CD8).

Germline CDR1 reads DFQATT; CDR2 reads SNEGSKA (reference sequence). The CDR3 consists of 13 residues. The ends were cut back, 3 bases at V and 10 bases at J, with 18 bases in the middle. This receptor was taken from a man aged 25 to 45 who received the YFV17D yellow fever vaccine. The sequences come from PBMCs, collected on the day of the yellow fever booster vaccination. This chain uses TRBV20-1 with TRBJ1-1, with D possibly TRBD1 on 5 matching bases. The CDR3 region has the DNA TGCAGTGCTAGGGGTCAGGTAGGGACGGGAGCTTTCTTT. This gives the protein CSARGQVGTGAFF.